This is a list of T cell receptor beta chains from one sample in a study. TCRdb passed the RT-PCR reads through MiXCR, listing each CDR3 protein once. The sample has about 700,000 distinct CDR3 sequences, 14% seen once. What was sequenced was memory CD4+ T cells from blood. The receptors come from a female donor in good health, serving as a healthy control. CDR3s include the opening cysteine and the closing phenylalanine or tryptophan. D genes are given only for firm matches. Size is omitted from some rows. Given values are once, few, many or a class for expanded clones.

clone_size	d_call	v_call	j_call	cdr3_nt	cdr3_aa
many	TRBD1	TRBV6-5	TRBJ1-2	TGTGCCAGCAGTTTTGGGGTCGGGACAGGGTTAAGCTACACCTTC	CASSFGVGTGLSYTF
NA	NA	TRBV5-5	TRBJ2-2	TGTGCCAGCAGCTTTTTAGTCGGCAGGGATCTCACCGGGGAGCTGTTTTTT	CASSFLVGRDLTGELFF
NA	TRBD2	TRBV11-2	TRBJ2-5	TGTGCCAGCAGCTCTAATCCGGGACTAGCGGGAGAGACCCAGTACTTC	CASSSNPGLAGETQYF
few	NA	TRBV3-1	TRBJ2-2	TGTGCCAGCAGTAACGGACAAGGAAGGACGGGCACCGGGGAGCTGTTTTTT	CASSNGQGRTGTGELFF
NA	NA	TRBV20-1	TRBJ1-1	TGCAGTGCTCGACCCCGGGGGAACACTGAAGCTTTCTTT	CSARPRGNTEAFF
few	NA	TRBV28	TRBJ2-7	TGTGCCAGCAGTTCTTCCAAAGAGCAGTACTTC	CASSSSKEQYF
few	NA	TRBV7-9	TRBJ1-1	TGTGCCAGCAGCTTAGTTCTACGGTGGGGCACTGAAGCTTTCTTT	CASSLVLRWGTEAFF
many	TRBD2	TRBV7-2	TRBJ2-1	TGTGCCAGCAGCTTTTGGGGGAGCGGGAGAGTAAATGAGCAGTTCTTC	CASSFWGSGRVNEQFF
NA	TRBD2	TRBV7-9	TRBJ2-7	TGTGCCAGCAGCTTACTAGCGGGAGAGGACGAGCAGTACTTC	CASSLLAGEDEQYF
many	NA	TRBV6-1	TRBJ2-1	TGTGCCAGCAGGGACGGACTTCCCGGCACCTACAATGAGCAGTTCTTC	CASRDGLPGTYNEQFF
NA	NA	TRBV7-2	TRBJ2-7	TGTGCCAGCAGCCAGGACAGAACTCAACTACGGGAGCAGTACTTC	CASSQDRTQLREQYF
many	NA	TRBV12-3/TRBV12-4	TRBJ2-3	TGTGCCAGCAGTGTTGGACTTAGCCCAGATACGCAGTATTTT	CASSVGLSPDTQYF
few	TRBD1	TRBV5-6	TRBJ1-2	TGTGCCAGCAGCCCCGACCGTGGACAGGGGGCGTATGGCTACACCTTC	CASSPDRGQGAYGYTF
NA	TRBD1	TRBV6-5	TRBJ2-7	TGTGCCAGCAGAAGGGGACAGGGGGCTTCCTACGAGCAGTACTTC	CASRRGQGASYEQYF
many	TRBD2	TRBV20-1	TRBJ2-7	TGCAGTGCTAGCGGGAGGAGCTCCTACGAGCAGTACTTC	CSASGRSSYEQYF
many	NA	TRBV7-2	TRBJ2-4	TGTGCCAGCAGCTCAACGTACCAGGGGGGCATTCAGTACTTC	CASSSTYQGGIQYF
NA	NA	TRBV29-1	TRBJ1-2	TGCAGCGTTCGCAGGGCTTATCCCAACTATGGCTACACCTTC	CSVRRAYPNYGYTF
many	NA	TRBV5-1	TRBJ1-5	TGCGCCAGCAGCTTGGAGGGGTTAAATCAGCCCCAGCATTTT	CASSLEGLNQPQHF
many	TRBD2	TRBV5-1	TRBJ2-3	TGCGCCAGCAGCTTGGCACTCGGGGGGGATACGCAGTATTTT	CASSLALGGDTQYF
NA	NA	TRBV6-6	TRBJ1-1	TGTGCCAGCAGCCACGGGGCTCGGGCCGGGGTTTCTGAAGCTTTCTTT	CASSHGARAGVSEAFF
few	TRBD1	TRBV5-6	TRBJ1-6	TGTGCCAGCAGTCAGCAGGGGGAATTTAGCTCCTATAATTCACCCCTCCACTTT	CASSQQGEFSSYNSPLHF
NA	NA	TRBV7-9	TRBJ2-7	TGTGCCAGCAGCCCACCAGAGGACATCCTCTACGAGCAGTACTTC	CASSPPEDILYEQYF
NA	NA	TRBV15	TRBJ1-2	TGTGCCACCAGCAGAGACAACTCGGGCTATGGCTACACCTTC	CATSRDNSGYGYTF
few	TRBD1	TRBV25-1	TRBJ1-2	TGTGCCAGCAGTGCCCTCGGACAGGGAAACTATGGCTACACCTTC	CASSALGQGNYGYTF
few	TRBD2	TRBV7-8	TRBJ2-1	TGTGCCAGCAGCTCGTCCTCCGCTAGCGGGAGCTCCTACAATGAGCAGTTCTTC	CASSSSSASGSSYNEQFF
few	NA	TRBV12-3/TRBV12-4	TRBJ1-1	TGTGCCAACCATAAGGGGATAGGCACTGAAGCTTTCTTT	CANHKGIGTEAFF
many	NA	TRBV7-2	TRBJ1-6	TGTGCCAGCAGTGTCCTGGGACTTCATTCACCCCTCCACTTT	CASSVLGLHSPLHF
NA	NA	TRBV5-1	TRBJ2-3	TGCGCCAGCAGCGACTCTAGGGGGGATACGCAGTATTTT	CASSDSRGDTQYF
many	NA	TRBV7-2	TRBJ2-1	TGTGCCAGCAGCTGGCCGGGGTCCAATGAGCAGTTCTTC	CASSWPGSNEQFF
NA	TRBD1	TRBV20-1	TRBJ2-7	TGCAGTGCTAGAGAGGGAAACGGACAGGGCGAGCAGTACTTC	CSAREGNGQGEQYF
many	NA	TRBV5-1	TRBJ2-1	TGCGCCAGCAGCTTGGAGACAGCAGTCTCCTACAATGAGCAGTTCTTC	CASSLETAVSYNEQFF
NA	NA	TRBV5-4	TRBJ2-5	TGTGCCAGCAGCCTTGGGGTCGCGACCCAAGAGACCCAGTACTTC	CASSLGVATQETQYF
many	NA	TRBV20-1	TRBJ2-7	TGCAGTGCTAGACCCTCAGTCGGCGGACCCTACGAGCAGTACTTC	CSARPSVGGPYEQYF
few	NA	TRBV20-1	TRBJ1-5	TGCAGTGCTATTGGGGGGGCGCCTCAGCCCCAGCATTTT	CSAIGGAPQPQHF
many	NA	TRBV20-1	TRBJ1-6	TGCAGTGTACGAGAATTGGGACCCCCTCTCCTCCACTTT	CSVRELGPPLLHF
few	TRBD2	TRBV6-2/TRBV6-3	TRBJ2-3	TGTGCCAGCAGTTACCCGATGCAGGGACTAGCGGGAGGACCGAGGCCAGATACGCAGTATTTT	CASSYPMQGLAGGPRPDTQYF
many	NA	TRBV20-1	TRBJ2-1	TGCAGTGCTCCTCCGAACTGGGGGAATGAGCAGTTCTTC	CSAPPNWGNEQFF
NA	TRBD2	TRBV7-2	TRBJ2-1	TGTGCCAGCAGCCAGCTAGCGGGAGTAGGCAATGAGCAGTTCTTC	CASSQLAGVGNEQFF